The sequence of this TCR beta chain was determined in a study of shared clonotypes between healthy human individuals. Trimming took 0 bases from V and 4 from J, leaving 6 bases between them. This CDR3 is 14 amino acids long. The germline CDR1 and CDR2 sequences are SGHAT and FQNNGV. This clone was detected only once. Sequenced by immunoSEQ multiplex PCR; TCRdb stores in-frame clones only, minus some. The sample lists over a million clones, 95% to 99% occurring once. The origin of this receptor is a man between 25 and 39 years old in good health. Sample: naive CD4+ T cells sorted from blood. Subset noted: CD45RA+ positively selected. The J gene is TRBJ2-2, the V gene TRBV11-2, with D uncertain. This CDR3 is CASSLEIVTGELFF. The CDR3, as DNA: TGTGCCAGCAGCTTAGAGATCGTCACCGGGGAGCTGTTTTTT.